This is a list of T cell receptor beta chains from one sample in a study of neurological immune-mediated disorders. TCRdb ran MiXCR on the 5' RACE reads and lists one entry per CDR3 protein. The profile shows 50,000 to 70,000 distinct CDR3 sequences, over 9.5% of them singletons. The sequenced material came from PBMCs. The receptors were gathered from a woman aged 55-69 years with HTLV-1-associated myelopathy (HAM/TSP). CDR3s include the opening cysteine and the closing phenylalanine or tryptophan. The D gene is left open where the match is weak. Some rows mark clone size as missing; the rest say once, few, many or name a class of expanded clone.

TRBJ2-2 | TRBD2 | many | TRBV5-6 | TGTGCCAGCAGCTTGTATGTGCTAGCGGGAGGTTCAGGCACCGGGGAGCTGTTTTTT | CASSLYVLAGGSGTGELFF
TRBJ2-3 | TRBD2 | many | TRBV5-1 | TGCGCCAGCAGCATGGGACTAGCGGGAATCACAGATACGCAGTATTTT | CASSMGLAGITDTQYF
TRBJ1-5 | . | many | TRBV7-8 | TGTGCCAGCAGCTTACAGGGCCAGCCCCAGCATTTT | CASSLQGQPQHF
TRBJ2-1 | TRBD1 | many | TRBV18 | TGTGCCAGCTCACCAGACAGGGGGCCAGACAATGAGCAGTTCTTC | CASSPDRGPDNEQFF
TRBJ1-3 | . | . | TRBV24-1 | TGTGCCACCAGTGATCCATCCAAACTACTTACGAGATCTGGAAACACCATATATTTT | CATSDPSKLLTRSGNTIYF
TRBJ2-1 | TRBD2 | few | TRBV2 | TGTGCCAGCAGGAGGACTAGCGGGAATTACAATGAGCAGTTCTTC | CASRRTSGNYNEQFF
TRBJ1-4 | . | many | TRBV20-1 | TGCAGTGCTAGGGAAGATGCAACTAATGAAAAACTGTTTTTT | CSAREDATNEKLFF
TRBJ2-3 | . | many | TRBV20-1 | TGCAGTGCTAGGTTCCAAAAGGAATCTACGCAGTATTTT | CSARFQKESTQYF
TRBJ2-5 | . | . | TRBV5-1 | TGCACCAGCAGCCAGGGACTGGAACCGGAGACCCAGTACTTC | CTSSQGLEPETQYF
TRBJ2-1 | . | many | TRBV4-1 | TGCGCCAGCAGCCAACGACAGACATACAATGAGCAGTTCTTC | CASSQRQTYNEQFF
TRBJ2-4 | TRBD2 | many | TRBV18 | TGTGCCAGCTCACCGGTAGCGGGGGAAAACATTCAGTACTTC | CASSPVAGENIQYF
TRBJ2-1 | TRBD2 | . | TRBV7-9 | TGTGCCAGCAGAATCCCCACTAGCGGGACTTACAATGAGCAGTTCTTC | CASRIPTSGTYNEQFF
TRBJ2-2 | . | . | TRBV24-1 | TGTGCCACCAGTGACCCCCGCCTAGGATCGGCCGGGGAGCTGTTTTTT | CATSDPRLGSAGELFF
TRBJ1-2 | TRBD1 | many | TRBV20-1 | TGCAGTGCTAGAGATCTTCGGACAGGGGGCAACTATGGCTACACCTTC | CSARDLRTGGNYGYTF
TRBJ2-1 | TRBD2 | many | TRBV20-1 | TGCAGTGCTAGAGATGCTCAAAGGGTGGCGGGAGGTAGTGAGCAGTTCTTC | CSARDAQRVAGGSEQFF
TRBJ1-1 | . | many | TRBV27 | TGTGCCAGCAGTTTATTGGTGGATGGCTGGCATAACACTGAAGCTTTCTTT | CASSLLVDGWHNTEAFF